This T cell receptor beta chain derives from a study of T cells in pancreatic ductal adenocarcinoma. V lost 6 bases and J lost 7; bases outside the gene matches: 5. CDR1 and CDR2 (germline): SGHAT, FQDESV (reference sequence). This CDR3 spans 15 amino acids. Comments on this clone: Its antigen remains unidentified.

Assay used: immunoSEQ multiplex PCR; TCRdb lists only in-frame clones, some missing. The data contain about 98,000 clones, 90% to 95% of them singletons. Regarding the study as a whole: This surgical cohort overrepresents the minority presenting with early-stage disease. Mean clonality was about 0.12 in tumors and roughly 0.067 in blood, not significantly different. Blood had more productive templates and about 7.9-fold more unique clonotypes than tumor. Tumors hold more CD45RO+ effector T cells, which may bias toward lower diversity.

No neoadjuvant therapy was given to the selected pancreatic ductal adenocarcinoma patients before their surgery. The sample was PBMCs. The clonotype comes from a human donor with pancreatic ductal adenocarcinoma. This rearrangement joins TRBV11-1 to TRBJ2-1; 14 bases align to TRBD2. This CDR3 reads CASRLGTSGSNEQFF. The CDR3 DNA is TGTGCCAGCAGACTCGGGACTAGCGGGAGTAATGAGCAGTTCTTC.